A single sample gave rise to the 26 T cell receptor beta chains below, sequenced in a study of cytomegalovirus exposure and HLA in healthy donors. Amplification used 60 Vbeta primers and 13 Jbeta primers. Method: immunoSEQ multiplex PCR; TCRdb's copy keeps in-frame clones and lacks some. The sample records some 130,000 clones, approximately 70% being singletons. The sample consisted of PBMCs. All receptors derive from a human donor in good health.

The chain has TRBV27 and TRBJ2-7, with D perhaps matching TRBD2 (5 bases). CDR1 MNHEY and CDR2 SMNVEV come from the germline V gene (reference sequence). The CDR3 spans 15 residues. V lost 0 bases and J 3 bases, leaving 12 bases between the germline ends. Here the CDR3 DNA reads TGTGCCAGCAGTTTATCGGGCGGGCAGTACTACGAGCAGTACTTC. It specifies CASSLSGGQYYEQYF.

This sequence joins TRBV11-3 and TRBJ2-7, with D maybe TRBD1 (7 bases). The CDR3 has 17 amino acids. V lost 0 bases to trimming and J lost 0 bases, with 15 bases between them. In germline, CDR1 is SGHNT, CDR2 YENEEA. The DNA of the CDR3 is TGTGCCAGCAGCTTAGACGCGGGGACAGCCAGCTCCTACGAGCAGTACTTC. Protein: CASSLDAGTASSYEQYF.

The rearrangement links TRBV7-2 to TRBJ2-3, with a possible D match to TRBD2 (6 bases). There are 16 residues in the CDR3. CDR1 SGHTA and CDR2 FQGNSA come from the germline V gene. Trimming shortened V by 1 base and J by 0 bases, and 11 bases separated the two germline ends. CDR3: CASSLGGGTSTDTQYF. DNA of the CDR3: TGTGCCAGCAGCTTAGGGGGAGGTACTAGCACAGATACGCAGTATTTT.

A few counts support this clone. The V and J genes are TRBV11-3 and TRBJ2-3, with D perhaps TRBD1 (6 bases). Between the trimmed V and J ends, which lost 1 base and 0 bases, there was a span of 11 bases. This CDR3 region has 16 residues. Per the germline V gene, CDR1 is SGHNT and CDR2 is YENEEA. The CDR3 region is CASSLGSGASTDTQYF. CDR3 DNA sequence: TGTGCCAGCAGCTTAGGTTCAGGGGCTAGCACAGATACGCAGTATTTT.

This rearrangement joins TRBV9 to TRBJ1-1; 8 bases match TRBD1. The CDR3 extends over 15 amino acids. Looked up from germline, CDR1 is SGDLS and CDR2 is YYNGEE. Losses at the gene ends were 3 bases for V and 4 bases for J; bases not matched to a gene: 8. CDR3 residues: CASSGLGTGSTEAFF. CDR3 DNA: TGTGCCAGCAGCGGACTCGGGACAGGCAGCACTGAAGCTTTCTTT.

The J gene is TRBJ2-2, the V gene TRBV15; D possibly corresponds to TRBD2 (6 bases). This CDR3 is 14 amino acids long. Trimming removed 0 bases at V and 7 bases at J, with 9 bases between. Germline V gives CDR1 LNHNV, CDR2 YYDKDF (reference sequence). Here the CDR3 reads CATSRDQGGGELFF. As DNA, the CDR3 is TGTGCCACCAGCAGAGATCAGGGAGGCGGGGAGCTGTTTTTT.

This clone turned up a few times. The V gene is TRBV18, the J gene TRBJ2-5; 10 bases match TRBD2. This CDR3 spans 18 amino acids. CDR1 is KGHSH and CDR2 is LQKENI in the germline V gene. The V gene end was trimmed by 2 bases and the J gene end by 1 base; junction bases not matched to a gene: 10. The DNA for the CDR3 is TGTGCCAGCTCACCATTAGGGACTAGCGATAGAACCCAAGAGACCCAGTACTTC. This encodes CASSPLGTSDRTQETQYF.

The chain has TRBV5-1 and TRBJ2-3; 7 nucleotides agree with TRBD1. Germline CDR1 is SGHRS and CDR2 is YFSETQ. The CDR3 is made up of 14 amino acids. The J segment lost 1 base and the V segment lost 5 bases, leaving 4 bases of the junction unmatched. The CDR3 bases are TGCGCCAGCAGTTTTGACAGGGGCACAGATACGCAGTATTTT. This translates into CASSFDRGTDTQYF.

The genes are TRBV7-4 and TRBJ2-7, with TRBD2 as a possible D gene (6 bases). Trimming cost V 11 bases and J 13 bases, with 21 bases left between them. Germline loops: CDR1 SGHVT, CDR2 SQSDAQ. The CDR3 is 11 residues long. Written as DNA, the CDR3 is TGTGCCCAGGAGGTGACTAGGGAAATTTACTTC. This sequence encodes CAQEVTREIYF.

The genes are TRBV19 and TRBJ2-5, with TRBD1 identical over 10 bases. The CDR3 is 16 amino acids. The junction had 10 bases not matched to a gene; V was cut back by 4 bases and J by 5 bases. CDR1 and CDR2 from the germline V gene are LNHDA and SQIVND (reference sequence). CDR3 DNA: TGTGCCAGTAGTACAGGACAGGGGGGGCTTCGGGAGACCCAGTACTTC. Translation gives CASSTGQGGLRETQYF.

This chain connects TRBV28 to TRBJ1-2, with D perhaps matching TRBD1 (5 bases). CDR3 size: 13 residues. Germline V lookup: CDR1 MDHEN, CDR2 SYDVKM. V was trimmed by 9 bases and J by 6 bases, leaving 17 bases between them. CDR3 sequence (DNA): TGTGCCAGGACATGTCAGGGTTTTAATGGCTACACCTTC. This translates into CARTCQGFNGYTF.

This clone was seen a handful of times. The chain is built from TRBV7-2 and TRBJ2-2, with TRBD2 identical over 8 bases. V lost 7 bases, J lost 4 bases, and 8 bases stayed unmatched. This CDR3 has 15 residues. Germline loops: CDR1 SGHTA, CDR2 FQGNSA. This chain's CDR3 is CASTLVAGSTGELFF. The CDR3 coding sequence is TGTGCCAGCACCCTGGTAGCGGGATCCACCGGGGAGCTGTTTTTT.

CDR3 region: CASSFVQLETQYF. The CDR3 DNA reads TGTGCCAGCAGCTTCGTCCAGTTAGAGACCCAGTACTTC. The rearrangement uses TRBV7-2 and TRBJ2-5; D is ambiguous. Per the germline V gene, CDR1 is SGHTA and CDR2 is FQGNSA. This CDR3 has 13 amino acids. Between the trimmed V and J ends, which lost 3 bases and 4 bases, there was a span of 9 bases.

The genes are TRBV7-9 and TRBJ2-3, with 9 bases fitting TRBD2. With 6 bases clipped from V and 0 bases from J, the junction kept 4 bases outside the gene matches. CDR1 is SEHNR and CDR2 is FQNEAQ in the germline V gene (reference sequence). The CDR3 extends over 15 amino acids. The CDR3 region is CASRYTSGSTDTQYF. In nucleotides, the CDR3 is TGTGCCAGCAGGTATACTAGCGGGAGCACAGATACGCAGTATTTT.

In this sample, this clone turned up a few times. CDR3 DNA: TGTGCCAGCAGCTTGGTATCTAGCTATCGGCAGTACTTC. Its protein product is CASSLVSSYRQYF. The rearrangement links TRBV5-6 to TRBJ2-7, with a tentative D call TRBD2 (5 bases). The length of the CDR3 is 13 residues. Germline V lookup: CDR1 SGHDT, CDR2 YYEEEE. V dropped 0 bases and J dropped 9 bases, with 13 bases sitting between them.

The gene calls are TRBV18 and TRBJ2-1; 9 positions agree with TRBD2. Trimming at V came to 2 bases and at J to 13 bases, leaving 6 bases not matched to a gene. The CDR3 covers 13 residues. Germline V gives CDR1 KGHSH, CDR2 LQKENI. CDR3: CASSPNGGREQFF. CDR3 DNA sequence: TGTGCCAGCTCACCAAACGGCGGGAGGGAACAGTTCTTC.

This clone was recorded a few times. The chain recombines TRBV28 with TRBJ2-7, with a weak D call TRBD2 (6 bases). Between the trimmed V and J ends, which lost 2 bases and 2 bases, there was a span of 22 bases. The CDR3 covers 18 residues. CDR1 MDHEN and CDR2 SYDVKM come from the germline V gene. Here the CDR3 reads CASSLQIGGALSTYEQYF. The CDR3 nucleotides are TGTGCCAGCAGTTTACAGATCGGCGGGGCCCTAAGCACCTACGAGCAGTACTTC.

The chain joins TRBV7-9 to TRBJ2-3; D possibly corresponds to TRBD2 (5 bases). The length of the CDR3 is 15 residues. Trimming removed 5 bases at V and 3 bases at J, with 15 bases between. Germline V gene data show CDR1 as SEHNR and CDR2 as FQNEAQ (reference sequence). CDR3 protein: CASSLSRRLTDTQYF. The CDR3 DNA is TGTGCCAGCAGCCTCTCCCGGAGGCTGACAGATACGCAGTATTTT.

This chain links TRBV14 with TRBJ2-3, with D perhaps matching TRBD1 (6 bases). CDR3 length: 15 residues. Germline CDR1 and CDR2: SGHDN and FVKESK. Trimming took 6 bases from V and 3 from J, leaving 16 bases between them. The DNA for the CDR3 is TGTGCCAGCAGTCATGGACAGTGGCGGACAGATACGCAGTATTTT. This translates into CASSHGQWRTDTQYF. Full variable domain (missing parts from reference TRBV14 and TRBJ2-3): EAGVTQFPSHSVIEKGQTVTLRCDPISGHDNLYWYRRVMGKEIKFLLHFVKESKQDESGMPNNRFLAERTGGTYSTLKVQPAELEDSGVYFCASSHGQWRTDTQYFGPGTRLTVL.

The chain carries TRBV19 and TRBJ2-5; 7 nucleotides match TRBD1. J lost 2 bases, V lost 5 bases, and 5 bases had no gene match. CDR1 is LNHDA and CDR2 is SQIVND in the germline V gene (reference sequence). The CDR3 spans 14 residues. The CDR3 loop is CASSSTGYQETQYF. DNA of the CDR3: TGTGCCAGTAGTTCGACAGGGTATCAAGAGACCCAGTACTTC.

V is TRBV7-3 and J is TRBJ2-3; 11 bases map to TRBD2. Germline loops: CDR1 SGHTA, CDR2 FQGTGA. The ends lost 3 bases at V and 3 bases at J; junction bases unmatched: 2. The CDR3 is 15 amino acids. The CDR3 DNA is TGTGCCAGCAGCTTTACTAGCGGGAGTACAGATACGCAGTATTTT. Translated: CASSFTSGSTDTQYF.

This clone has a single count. This CDR3 is CASSTGDNEQFF. The CDR3 DNA sequence: TGTGCCAGCAGCACCGGAGACAATGAGCAGTTCTTC. The J gene is TRBJ2-1, the V gene TRBV9; D gene unclear. V was clipped by 4 bases and J by 5 bases, with 7 bases between them. Germline V gene lookup returns CDR1 SGDLS and CDR2 YYNGEE. The CDR3 is made up of 12 amino acids.

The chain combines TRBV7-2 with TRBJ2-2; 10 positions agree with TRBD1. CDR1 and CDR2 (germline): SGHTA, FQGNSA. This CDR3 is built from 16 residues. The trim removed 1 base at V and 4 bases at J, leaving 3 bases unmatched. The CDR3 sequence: CASSLEGTGVTGELFF. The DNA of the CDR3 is TGTGCCAGCAGCTTAGAGGGGACAGGGGTCACCGGGGAGCTGTTTTTT. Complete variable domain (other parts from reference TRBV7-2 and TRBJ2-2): GAGVSQSPSNKVTEKGKDVELRCDPISGHTALYWYRQSLGQGLEFLIYFQGNSAPDKSGLPSDRFSAERTGGSVSTLTIQRTQQEDSAVYLCASSLEGTGVTGELFFGEGSRLTVL.

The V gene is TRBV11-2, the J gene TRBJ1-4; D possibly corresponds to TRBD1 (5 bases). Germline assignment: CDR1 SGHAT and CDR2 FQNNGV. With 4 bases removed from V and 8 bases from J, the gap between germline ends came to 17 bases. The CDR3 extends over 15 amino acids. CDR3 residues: CASSWGLREDEKLFF. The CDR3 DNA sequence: TGTGCCAGCAGCTGGGGACTCCGGGAGGACGAAAAACTGTTTTTT.

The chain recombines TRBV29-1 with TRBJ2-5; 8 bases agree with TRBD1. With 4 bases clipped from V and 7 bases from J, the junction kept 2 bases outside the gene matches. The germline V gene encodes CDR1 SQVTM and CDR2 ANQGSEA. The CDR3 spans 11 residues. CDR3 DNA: TGCAGCGTTGGGACAGGGACGACCCAGTACTTC. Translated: CSVGTGTTQYF.

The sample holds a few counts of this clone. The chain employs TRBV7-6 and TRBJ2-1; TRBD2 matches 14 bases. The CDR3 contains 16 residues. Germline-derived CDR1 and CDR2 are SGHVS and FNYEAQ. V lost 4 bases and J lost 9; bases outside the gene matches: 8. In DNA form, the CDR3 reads TGTGCCAGCAGCTATAAGGGACTAGCGGGAGTCGGTGAGCAGTTCTTC. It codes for CASSYKGLAGVGEQFF.